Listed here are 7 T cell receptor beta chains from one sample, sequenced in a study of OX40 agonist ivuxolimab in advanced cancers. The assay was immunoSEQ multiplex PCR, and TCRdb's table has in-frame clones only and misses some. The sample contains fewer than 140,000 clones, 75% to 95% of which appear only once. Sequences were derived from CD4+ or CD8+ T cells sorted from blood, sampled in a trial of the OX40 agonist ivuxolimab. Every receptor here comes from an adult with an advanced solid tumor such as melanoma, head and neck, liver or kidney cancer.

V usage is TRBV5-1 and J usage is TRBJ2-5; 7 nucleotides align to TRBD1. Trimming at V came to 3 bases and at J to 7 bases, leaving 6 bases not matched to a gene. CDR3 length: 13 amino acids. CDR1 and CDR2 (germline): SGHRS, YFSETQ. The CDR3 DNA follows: TGCGCCAGCAGCTCCGGGACAGAGGTGACCCAGTACTTC. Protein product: CASSSGTEVTQYF.

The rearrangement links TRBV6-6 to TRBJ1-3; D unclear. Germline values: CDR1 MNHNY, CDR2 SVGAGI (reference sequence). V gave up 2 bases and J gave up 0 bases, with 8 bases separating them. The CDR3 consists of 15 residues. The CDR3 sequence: CASSYGESSGNTIYF. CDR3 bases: TGTGCCAGCAGTTACGGGGAGAGCTCTGGAAACACCATATATTTT.

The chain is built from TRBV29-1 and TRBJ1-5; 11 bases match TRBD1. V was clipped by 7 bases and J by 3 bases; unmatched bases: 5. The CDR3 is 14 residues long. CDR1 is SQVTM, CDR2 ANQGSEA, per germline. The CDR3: CSAWTGGINQPQHF. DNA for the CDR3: TGCAGCGCCTGGACAGGGGGCATCAATCAGCCCCAGCATTTT.

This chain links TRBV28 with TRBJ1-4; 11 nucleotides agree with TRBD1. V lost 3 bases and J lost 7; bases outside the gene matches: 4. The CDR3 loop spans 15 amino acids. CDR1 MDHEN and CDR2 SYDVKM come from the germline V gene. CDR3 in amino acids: CASSFPGTGGEKLFF. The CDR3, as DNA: TGTGCCAGCAGTTTCCCCGGGACAGGGGGTGAAAAACTGTTTTTT.

CDR3 nucleotides: TGTGCCAGCTCCGACCGGGGGGGGAGTATAGGCAATCAGCCCCAGCATTTT. It codes for CASSDRGGSIGNQPQHF. The rearrangement uses TRBV18 and TRBJ1-5; perhaps TRBD1 as D (5 bases). The CDR3 consists of 17 residues. Germline CDR1 reads KGHSH; CDR2 reads LQKENI. Trimming left V 6 bases short and J 2 bases short, with 20 bases between. Supplemented by reference TRBV18 and TRBJ1-5, the full variable domain reads NAGVMQNPRHLVRRRGQEARLRCSPMKGHSHVYWYRQLPEEGLKFMVYLQKENIIDESGMPKERFSAEFPKEGPSILRIQQVVRGDSAAYFCASSDRGGSIGNQPQHFGDGTRLSIL.

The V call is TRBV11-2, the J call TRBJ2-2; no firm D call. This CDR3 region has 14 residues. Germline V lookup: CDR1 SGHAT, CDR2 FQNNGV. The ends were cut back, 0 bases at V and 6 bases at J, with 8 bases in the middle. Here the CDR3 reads CASSLDGLSGELFF. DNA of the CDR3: TGTGCCAGCAGCTTAGATGGCCTTTCCGGGGAGCTGTTTTTT.

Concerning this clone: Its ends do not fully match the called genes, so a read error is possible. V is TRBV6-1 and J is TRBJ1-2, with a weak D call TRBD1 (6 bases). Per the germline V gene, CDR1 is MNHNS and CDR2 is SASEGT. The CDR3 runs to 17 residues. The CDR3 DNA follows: TGTGCCATCAGTGAGAAACGGACAGTCGGCACTAACTATGGCTACACCTTC. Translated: CAISEKRTVGTNYGYTF.